A selection of T cell receptor delta chains follows, all from one sample in a study of Vδ1+ human thymocytes. TCRdb re-processed the multiplex PCR reads via CATT. The repertoire consists of about 55,000 delta-chain clones, with approximately 16% occurring once and the leading ten covering approximately 0.5%. Sequencing was carried out using Vdelta1+ gamma-delta thymocytes from the thymus. Every receptor here comes from a boy younger than two who had congenital heart surgery. Each CDR3 is given with its conserved first and last residue. The D gene is left open where the match is weak. A clone size is listed for some rows: how often the clone was seen (once, few, many), or a class if it is expanded.

few	TRDJ1	TRDV1	TRDD2	TGTGCTCTTGGGGAACTAGATTTCCTACTAAACCCCTTATCCACCCTTTCTACTGACTACACCGATAAACTCATCTTT	CALGELDFLLNPLSTLSTDYTDKLIF
few	TRDJ1	TRDV1	.	TGTGCTCTTGGGGAACTCCACCTTTTTCCGGATCCGAACACCGATAAACTCATCTTT	CALGELHLFPDPNTDKLIF
.	TRDJ1	TRDV1	TRDD3	TGTGCTCTTGGGGCCTGGGGGCGTCTACTGGGGTCCGATAAACTCATCTTT	CALGAWGRLLGSDKLIF
.	TRDJ1	TRDV1	TRDD3	TGTGCTCTTGGGGAACTAACGACGTTCCCGGTGGACTGGGGGACGAAACTCATCTTT	CALGELTTFPVDWGTKLIF
.	TRDJ1	TRDV1	.	TGTGCTCTTGGGGAACTGTTTGACGTCTCCGATAAACTCATCTTT	CALGELFDVSDKLIF
.	TRDJ1	TRDV1	.	TGTGCTCTTGGGGAACTAGAGGAGTATGGGATCGTAGTGTCCGATAAACTCATCTTT	CALGELEEYGIVVSDKLIF
.	TRDJ1	TRDV2	.	TGTGCCTGTGATCTTGGGGTGAGGTTTTACACCGATAAACTCATCTTT	CACDLGVRFYTDKLIF
few	TRDJ1	TRDV1	TRDD3	TGTGCTCTTGGGGAACTAGGCTCTCCACTTACGGGGGGGATCCCGTACACCGATAAACTCATCTTT	CALGELGSPLTGGIPYTDKLIF
.	TRDJ1	TRDV1	.	TGTGCTCTTGGGGCCGTTCCTTTGCTTCGTTCCTGGCATAAACTCATCTTT	CALGAVPLLRSWHKLIF
few	TRDJ1	TRDV1	TRDD3	TGTGCTCTTGGGGAACTTCGGGCCTACTCTACTGGGGCCGATAAACTCATCTTT	CALGELRAYSTGADKLIF
few	TRDJ1	TRDV1	TRDD3	TGTGCTCTTGGGGATTTGACACCTTTCCCTGGGGGATATTTAACCGATAAACTCATCTTT	CALGDLTPFPGGYLTDKLIF
.	TRDJ1	TRDV1	TRDD2	TGTGCTCTTGGTGGACGGGGCTTCCTACCACCCGCGATGGGTATCCGCTACACCGATAAACTCATCTTT	CALGGRGFLPPAMGIRYTDKLIF
.	TRDJ1	TRDV1	TRDD3	TGTGCTCTTGGGCCCCTTTTCGCCTATCTGGGGGATACGGGTAAACTCATCTTT	CALGPLFAYLGDTGKLIF
few	TRDJ1	TRDV1	TRDD3	TGTGCTCTTGGGGACCGTATCCTTGGTCTCGACTGGGGGATACTTGGAACCGATAAACTCATCTTT	CALGDRILGLDWGILGTDKLIF
.	TRDJ1	TRDV1	TRDD3	TGTGCTCTTGGGTGTCTTCGCGGCTGGGGGTCCTACACCGATAAACTCATCTTT	CALGCLRGWGSYTDKLIF
.	TRDJ1	TRDV1	.	TGTGCTCTTGGGGAACTATCGTTCCTAGAGAAGGCTGGTAGACTCATCTTT	CALGELSFLEKAGRLIF
few	TRDJ1	TRDV1	.	TGTGCTCTTGGGGAACTTTTGGCAGAGGACACCGATAAACTCATCTTT	CALGELLAEDTDKLIF
.	TRDJ1	TRDV1	.	TGTGCTCTTGGGGAGGCTGATATTCTGCATAAACTCATCTTT	CALGEADILHKLIF
.	TRDJ1	TRDV1	.	TGTGCTCTTGGGGAACCGGTAACAGGGGTACGTTTGTACACCGATAAACTCATCTTT	CALGEPVTGVRLYTDKLIF
few	TRDJ1	TRDV1	TRDD3	TGTGCTCTTGGGGAACTAAGCTCCACGACCCGGGGATACGATAAACTCATCTTT	CALGELSSTTRGYDKLIF
.	TRDJ1	TRDV1	.	TGTGCTCTTGGGGCCCTTCCGATTGCCGATAAACTCATCTTT	CALGALPIADKLIF
.	TRDJ1	TRDV1	TRDD3	TGTGCTCTTGGGGAACTAAAATCCCGGGGGATGAAGTACACCGATAAACTCATCTTT	CALGELKSRGMKYTDKLIF
few	TRDJ1	TRDV1	TRDD3	TGTGCTCTTGGGGAACTAACCCGAGTACTGGGGGGTTACACGTACACCGATAAACTCATCTTT	CALGELTRVLGGYTYTDKLIF